The rows below give T cell receptor beta chains drawn from one sample of a study of T cells in Graves' hyperthyroidism and ophthalmopathy. From the multiplex PCR reads, TCRdb called clonotypes with MiXCR, one entry per CDR3 protein. The sample has about 400,000 distinct CDR3 sequences; 15% are singletons. The sequencing sample was made of blood. The receptors here all came from a woman younger than 45 with Graves' hyperthyroidism. The CDR3 runs from the conserved cysteine through the conserved F or W. The D gene is left open where the match is weak. The size of a clone is reported for some rows only, either as once, few or many, or as a class for expanded clones.

D	size	V	J	CDR3	DNA
.	many	TRBV6-2/TRBV6-3	TRBJ2-7	CASSYTGTYEQYF	TGTGCCAGCAGTTACACCGGGACCTACGAGCAGTACTTC
TRBD1	few	TRBV18	TRBJ2-4	CASSPPQGAGDIQYF	TGTGCCAGCTCACCCCCACAGGGGGCGGGGGACATTCAGTACTTC
.	.	TRBV10-3	TRBJ2-3	CAISLARAPSTDTQYF	TGTGCCATCAGTTTAGCGCGGGCGCCGAGCACAGATACGCAGTATTTT
.	.	TRBV12-3/TRBV12-4	TRBJ2-1	CASSDPGTIDEQFF	TGTGCCAGCAGCGACCCCGGGACAATCGATGAGCAGTTCTTC
.	.	TRBV18	TRBJ1-2	CASSRKGSGYTF	TGTGCCAGCTCACGTAAGGGGTCGGGCTACACCTTC
TRBD2	.	TRBV6-1	TRBJ2-1	CASSRTAGGTYNEQFF	TGTGCCAGCAGTCGCACTGCGGGGGGCACCTACAATGAGCAGTTCTTC
.	many	TRBV5-1	TRBJ2-7	CASRKAQGSEYF	TGCGCCAGCAGGAAGGCCCAGGGCAGCGAGTACTTC
TRBD1	many	TRBV6-1	TRBJ1-5	CASSDWTGYQPQHF	TGTGCCAGCAGTGACTGGACAGGTTATCAGCCCCAGCATTTT
TRBD1	many	TRBV6-4	TRBJ2-1	CASSPGQGTYNEQFF	TGTGCCAGCAGCCCGGGACAGGGCACATACAATGAGCAGTTCTTC
.	few	TRBV28	TRBJ1-2	CASRGGVDGYTF	TGTGCCAGCAGGGGGGGGGTAGATGGCTACACCTTC
.	few	TRBV5-1	TRBJ2-6	CASSLVGVGGANVLTF	TGCGCCAGCAGCTTGGTCGGGGTAGGTGGGGCCAACGTCCTGACTTTC
.	.	TRBV13	TRBJ2-4	CASSLSDSNIQYF	TGTGCCAGCAGCTTAAGTGACTCAAACATTCAGTACTTC
TRBD2	many	TRBV27	TRBJ2-7	CASSPWTSGRVAYEQYF	TGTGCCAGCAGTCCATGGACTAGCGGGAGGGTAGCTTACGAGCAGTACTTC
.	few	TRBV11-2	TRBJ1-6	CASSSYQGGISPLHF	TGTGCCAGCAGTTCTTACCAGGGAGGGATCTCACCCCTCCACTTT
TRBD1	many	TRBV6-1	TRBJ2-7	CASTRTGVAYNEQYF	TGTGCCAGCACCCGGACAGGGGTTGCGTACAACGAGCAGTACTTC
.	many	TRBV6-1	TRBJ1-5	CASSRTGNQPQHF	TGTGCCAGCAGTCGTACCGGCAATCAGCCCCAGCATTTT
TRBD2	many	TRBV5-1	TRBJ2-3	CASSLDPSGTSGSTDTQYF	TGCGCCAGCAGCTTGGATCCCTCCGGGACTAGCGGCTCCACAGATACGCAGTATTTT
TRBD1	few	TRBV28	TRBJ2-1	CASHRDRGNQFF	TGTGCCAGTCACCGGGACAGGGGTAACCAGTTCTTC
.	many	TRBV28	TRBJ1-2	CASTPLLGGLGYGYTF	TGTGCCAGCACGCCTCTGCTGGGGGGGCTCGGCTATGGCTACACCTTC
.	few	TRBV30	TRBJ1-1	CAWIWDRPNTEAFF	TGTGCCTGGATCTGGGACCGACCGAACACTGAAGCTTTCTTT
.	many	TRBV3-1	TRBJ2-3	CASSLFDGEDTQYF	TGTGCCAGCAGCCTTTTCGACGGGGAGGATACGCAGTATTTT
.	.	TRBV7-2	TRBJ2-5	CASSSGARVETQYF	TGTGCCAGCAGCTCAGGCGCCAGGGTAGAGACCCAGTACTTC
.	many	TRBV18	TRBJ2-3	CASSPGLVISTDTQYF	TGTGCCAGCTCACCCGGACTCGTCATTAGCACAGATACGCAGTATTTT
TRBD1	many	TRBV18	TRBJ2-7	CASSPPGGTGYYEQYF	TGTGCCAGCTCACCACCGGGCGGGACAGGGTATTACGAGCAGTACTTC
.	few	TRBV20-1	TRBJ2-7	CSCRTEPSYEQYF	TGCAGCTGCAGGACAGAGCCCTCCTACGAGCAGTACTTC
TRBD1	few	TRBV6-1	TRBJ2-3	CASRVDRSTDTQYF	TGTGCCAGCAGGGTGGACAGGAGCACAGATACGCAGTATTTT
.	few	TRBV5-1	TRBJ2-5	CASSPGTPETQYF	TGCGCCAGCAGCCCGGGGACCCCCGAGACCCAGTACTTC
.	many	TRBV29-1	TRBJ2-5	CSVMTAAQETQYF	TGCAGCGTCATGACAGCCGCTCAAGAGACCCAGTACTTC
.	.	TRBV5-1	TRBJ1-2	CASSLAHQGRDGYTF	TGCGCCAGCAGCTTGGCCCATCAGGGACGGGATGGCTACACCTTC
TRBD1	many	TRBV20-1	TRBJ2-3	CSATGDRDFGTDTQYF	TGCAGTGCTACTGGGGACAGGGATTTTGGCACAGATACGCAGTATTTT
.	few	TRBV5-1	TRBJ2-1	CASSLGPIRDNEQFF	TGCGCCAGCAGCTTGGGGCCCATTCGGGACAATGAGCAGTTCTTC
.	.	TRBV27	TRBJ2-7	CASSVRWPPYEQYF	TGTGCCAGCAGCGTCCGATGGCCCCCCTACGAGCAGTACTTC
TRBD1	many	TRBV2	TRBJ2-6	CASSPQDRAYSGANVLTF	TGTGCCAGCAGTCCGCAGGACAGGGCTTACTCTGGGGCCAACGTCCTGACTTTC
.	.	TRBV12-3/TRBV12-4	TRBJ1-3	CASTHPSSGAGSSGNTIYF	TGTGCCAGCACCCACCCTTCGAGCGGAGCCGGGTCCTCTGGAAACACCATATATTTT
TRBD1	many	TRBV18	TRBJ2-7	CASHDLQGYEQYF	TGTGCCAGCCACGACCTACAGGGGTACGAGCAGTACTTC
.	many	TRBV30	TRBJ2-3	CAWSEGQKKSDTQYF	TGTGCCTGGAGTGAAGGACAGAAGAAATCAGATACGCAGTATTTT
.	many	TRBV30	TRBJ1-5	CAWSDREWNQPQHF	TGTGCCTGGAGTGATAGGGAATGGAATCAGCCCCAGCATTTT
TRBD2	.	TRBV3-1	TRBJ2-1	CASSLRGSHNEQFF	TGTGCCAGCAGCCTTCGCGGGAGTCACAATGAGCAGTTCTTC
TRBD2	.	TRBV3-1	TRBJ2-5	CASTRGTTSQETQYF	TGTGCCAGCACCCGAGGGACTACAAGTCAAGAGACCCAGTACTTC
.	many	TRBV27	TRBJ1-1	CASGVSMNTEAFF	TGTGCCAGCGGAGTTTCTATGAACACTGAAGCTTTCTTT
TRBD1	many	TRBV13	TRBJ2-7	CASSLGHRGRYEQYF	TGTGCCAGCAGCTTAGGCCACAGGGGGCGATACGAGCAGTACTTC